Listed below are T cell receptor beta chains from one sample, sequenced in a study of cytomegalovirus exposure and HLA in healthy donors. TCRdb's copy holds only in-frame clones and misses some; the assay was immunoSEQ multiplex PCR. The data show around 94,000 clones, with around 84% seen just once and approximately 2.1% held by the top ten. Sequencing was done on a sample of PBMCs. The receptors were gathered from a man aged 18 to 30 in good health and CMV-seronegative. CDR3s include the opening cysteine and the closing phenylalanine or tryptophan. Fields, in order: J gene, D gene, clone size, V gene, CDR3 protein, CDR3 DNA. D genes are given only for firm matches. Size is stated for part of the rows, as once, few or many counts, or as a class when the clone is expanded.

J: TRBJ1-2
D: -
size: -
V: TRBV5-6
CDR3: CASSSAGDFNYGYTF
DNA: TGTGCCAGCAGCAGCGCAGGGGATTTTAACTATGGCTACACCTTC

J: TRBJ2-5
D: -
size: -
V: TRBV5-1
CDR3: CASRYGGFQETQYF
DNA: TGCGCCAGCAGATACGGGGGATTCCAAGAGACCCAGTACTTC

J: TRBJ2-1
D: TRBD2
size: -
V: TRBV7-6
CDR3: CASSFRLADYNEQFF
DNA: TGTGCCAGCAGCTTTAGGCTAGCGGATTACAATGAGCAGTTCTTC

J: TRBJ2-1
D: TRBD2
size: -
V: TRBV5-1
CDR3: CASSRGAGGTFDEQFF
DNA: TGCGCCAGCAGCCGGGGGGCGGGGGGGACTTTCGATGAGCAGTTCTTC

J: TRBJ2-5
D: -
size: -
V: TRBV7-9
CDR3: CASSLRGEAETQYF
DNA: TGTGCCAGCAGCTTAAGAGGGGAGGCGGAGACCCAGTACTTC

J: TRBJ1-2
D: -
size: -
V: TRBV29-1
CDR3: CSVESRDGYTF
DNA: TGCAGCGTTGAATCCAGGGATGGCTACACCTTC

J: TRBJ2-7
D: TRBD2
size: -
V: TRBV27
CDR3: CASSPRAKREGSSYEQYF
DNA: TGTGCCAGCAGTCCCCGTGCGAAGCGGGAGGGTAGCTCCTACGAGCAGTACTTC

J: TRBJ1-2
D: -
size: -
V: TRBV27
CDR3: CASSLSGKGYGYTF
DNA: TGTGCCAGCAGTTTATCCGGGAAGGGTTATGGCTACACCTTC

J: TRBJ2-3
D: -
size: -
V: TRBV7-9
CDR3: CASSAEGDISTDTQYF
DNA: TGTGCCAGCAGTGCTGAGGGGGATATTAGCACAGATACGCAGTATTTT

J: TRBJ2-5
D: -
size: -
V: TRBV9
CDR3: CASSQTGFGETQYF
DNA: TGTGCCAGCAGCCAGACAGGTTTCGGCGAGACCCAGTACTTC

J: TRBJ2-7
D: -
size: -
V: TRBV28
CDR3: CASSFAPKTRSSYEQYF
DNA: TGTGCCAGCAGTTTCGCGCCGAAAACTAGGAGCTCCTACGAGCAGTACTTC

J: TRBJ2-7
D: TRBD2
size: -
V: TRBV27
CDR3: CASGTSGTYEQYF
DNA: TGTGCCAGCGGGACTAGCGGGACGTACGAGCAGTACTTC

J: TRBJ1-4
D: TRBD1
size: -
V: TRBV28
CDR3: CASSPPDRGEKLFF
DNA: TGTGCCAGCAGTCCCCCAGACAGGGGAGAAAAACTGTTTTTT

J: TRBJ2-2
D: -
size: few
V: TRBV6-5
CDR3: CASSLALDFYTGELFF
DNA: TGTGCCAGCAGTTTGGCCCTTGACTTTTACACCGGGGAGCTGTTTTTT

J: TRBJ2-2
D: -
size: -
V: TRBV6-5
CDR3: CASSYSGAGTGELFF
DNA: TGTGCCAGCAGTTACTCAGGGGCAGGGACCGGGGAGCTGTTTTTT

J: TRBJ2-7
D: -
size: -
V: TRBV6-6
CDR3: CASIDTMAGSYEQYF
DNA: TGTGCCAGCATTGACACGATGGCTGGCTCCTACGAGCAGTACTTC

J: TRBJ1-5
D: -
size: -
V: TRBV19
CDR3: CASSVGWNQPQHF
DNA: TGTGCCAGTAGTGTCGGGTGGAATCAGCCCCAGCATTTT

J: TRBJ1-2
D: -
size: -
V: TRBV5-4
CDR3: CASSPLAGRTPGGGYTF
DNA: TGTGCCAGCAGCCCCCTCGCCGGACGGACCCCAGGAGGAGGCTACACCTTC

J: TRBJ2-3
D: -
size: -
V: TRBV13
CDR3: CASSPSAEGRTDTQYF
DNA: TGTGCCAGCAGCCCCTCGGCGGAGGGCCGGACAGATACGCAGTATTTT

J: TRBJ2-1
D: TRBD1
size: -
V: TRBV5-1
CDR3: CASSFGQVLNEQFF
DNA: TGCGCCAGCAGCTTTGGACAGGTCCTCAATGAGCAGTTCTTC

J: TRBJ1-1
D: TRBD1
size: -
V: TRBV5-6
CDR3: CASSMTGGLTEAFF
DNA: TGTGCCAGCAGCATGACAGGGGGCTTAACTGAAGCTTTCTTT

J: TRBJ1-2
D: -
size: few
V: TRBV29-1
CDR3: CSGTGRDYGYTF
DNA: TGCAGCGGAACAGGGCGCGACTATGGCTACACCTTC

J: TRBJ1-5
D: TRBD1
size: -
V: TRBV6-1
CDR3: CASSAGGGQPQHF
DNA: TGTGCCAGCAGTGCAGGGGGCGGTCAGCCCCAGCATTTT

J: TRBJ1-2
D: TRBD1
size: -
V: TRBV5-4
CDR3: CASSNEGQGIYGYTF
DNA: TGTGCCAGCAGCAACGAAGGACAGGGGATCTATGGCTACACCTTC

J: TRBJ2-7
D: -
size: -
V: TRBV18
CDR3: CASSRDPIGSEQYF
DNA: TGTGCCAGCTCGCGGGACCCGATAGGGAGCGAGCAGTACTTC

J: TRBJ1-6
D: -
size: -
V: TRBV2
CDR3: CASSDPYSSPLHF
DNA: TGTGCCAGCAGTGACCCCTACAGTTCACCCCTCCACTTT

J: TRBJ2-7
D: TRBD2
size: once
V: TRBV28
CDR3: CASSSDGGGRSGRVDEQYF
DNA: TGTGCCAGCAGTTCCGACGGGGGGGGCCGTAGCGGGAGGGTAGACGAGCAGTACTTC

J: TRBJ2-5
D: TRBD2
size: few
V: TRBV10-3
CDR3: CAISDLAGGAETQYF
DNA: TGTGCCATCAGTGATCTAGCGGGAGGAGCAGAGACCCAGTACTTC

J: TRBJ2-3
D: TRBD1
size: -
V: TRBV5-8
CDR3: CASKKGGTGSTDTQYF
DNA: TGTGCCAGCAAAAAAGGAGGGACAGGGAGCACAGATACGCAGTATTTT

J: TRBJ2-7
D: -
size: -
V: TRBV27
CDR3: CASSFGYEQYF
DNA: TGTGCCAGCAGTTTCGGTTACGAGCAGTACTTC

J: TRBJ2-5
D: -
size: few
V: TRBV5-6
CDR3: CASSWTGIEAQETQYF
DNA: TGTGCCAGCAGCTGGACCGGGATCGAGGCCCAAGAGACCCAGTACTTC

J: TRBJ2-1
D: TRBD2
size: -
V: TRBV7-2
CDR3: CASSWASGSYNEQFF
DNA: TGTGCCAGCAGCTGGGCTAGCGGCTCCTACAATGAGCAGTTCTTC

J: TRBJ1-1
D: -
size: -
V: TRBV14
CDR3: CASSQEKGGITEAFF
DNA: TGTGCCAGCAGCCAAGAGAAAGGGGGTATAACTGAAGCTTTCTTT

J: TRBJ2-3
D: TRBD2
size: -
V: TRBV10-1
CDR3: CASTVGRSLADTQYF
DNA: TGCGCCAGTACTGTCGGGAGGTCCCTAGCCGATACGCAGTATTTT

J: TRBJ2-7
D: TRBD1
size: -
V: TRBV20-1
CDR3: CSARQTGEQYF
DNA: TGCAGTGCTAGACAGACAGGGGAGCAGTACTTC

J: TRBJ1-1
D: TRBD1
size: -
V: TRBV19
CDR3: CATSRDRGANTEAFF
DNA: TGTGCCACCTCCCGGGACAGGGGGGCGAACACTGAAGCTTTCTTT

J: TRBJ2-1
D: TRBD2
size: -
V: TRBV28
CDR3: CASIPLAPPQTSGRHNEQFF
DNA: TGTGCCAGCATCCCTTTAGCCCCCCCCCAAACTAGCGGGAGGCACAATGAGCAGTTCTTC

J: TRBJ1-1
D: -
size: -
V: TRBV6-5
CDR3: CASRAPMKSEAFF
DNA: TGTGCCAGCAGGGCCCCGATGAAGTCTGAAGCTTTCTTT

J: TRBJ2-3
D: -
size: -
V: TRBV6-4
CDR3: CASSLQGRRDTDTQYF
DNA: TGTGCCAGCAGTCTACAGGGGAGGCGGGACACAGATACGCAGTATTTT

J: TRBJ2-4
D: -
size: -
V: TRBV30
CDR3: CAWSGRVAVLAKNIQYF
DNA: TGTGCCTGGAGTGGCAGGGTGGCCGTACTAGCCAAAAACATTCAGTACTTC

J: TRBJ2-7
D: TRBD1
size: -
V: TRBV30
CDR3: CAASGTGVGEQYF
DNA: TGTGCCGCATCCGGGACAGGGGTGGGGGAGCAGTACTTC

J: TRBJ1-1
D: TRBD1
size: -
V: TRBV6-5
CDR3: CASSYVGQGGTEAFF
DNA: TGTGCCAGCAGTTACGTCGGACAGGGCGGCACTGAAGCTTTCTTT

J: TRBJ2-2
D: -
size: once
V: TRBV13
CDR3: CASSLFRGRGPGELFF
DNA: TGTGCCAGCAGCTTATTCCGGGGAAGAGGTCCCGGGGAGCTGTTTTTT

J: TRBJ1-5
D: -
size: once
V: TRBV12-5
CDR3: CASGLGRVGNNQPQHF
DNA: TGTGCTAGTGGTTTGGGCAGGGTGGGGAACAATCAGCCCCAGCATTTT

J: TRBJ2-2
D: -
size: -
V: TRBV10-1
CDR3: CASSDDRLDTGELFF
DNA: TGCGCCAGCAGTGACGACAGGCTGGACACCGGGGAGCTGTTTTTT

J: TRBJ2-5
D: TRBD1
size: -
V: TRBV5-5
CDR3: CASSLQGAETQYF
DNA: TGTGCCAGCAGCTTACAGGGGGCGGAGACCCAGTACTTC

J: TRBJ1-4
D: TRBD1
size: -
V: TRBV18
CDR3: CASSHGQGGEKLFF
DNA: TGTGCCAGCTCACACGGACAGGGGGGAGAAAAACTGTTTTTT

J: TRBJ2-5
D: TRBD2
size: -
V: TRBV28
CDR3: CASRGLRGLAGGQETQYF
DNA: TGTGCCAGCAGAGGCCTCAGGGGACTAGCGGGAGGGCAAGAGACCCAGTACTTC

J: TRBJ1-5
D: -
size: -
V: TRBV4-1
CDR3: CASSQGVMGGNQPQHF
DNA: TGCGCCAGCAGCCAAGGAGTAATGGGCGGCAATCAGCCCCAGCATTTT

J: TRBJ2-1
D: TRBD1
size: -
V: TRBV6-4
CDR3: CASSDTTGGYNEQFF
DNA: TGTGCCAGCAGTGACACGACAGGGGGCTACAATGAGCAGTTCTTC

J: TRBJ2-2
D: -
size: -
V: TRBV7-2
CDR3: CASSPGLIRTGELFF
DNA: TGTGCCAGCAGCCCCGGACTCATACGGACCGGGGAGCTGTTTTTT

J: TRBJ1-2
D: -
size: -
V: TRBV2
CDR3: CASMKQNYGYTF
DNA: TGTGCCAGCATGAAACAGAACTATGGCTACACCTTC